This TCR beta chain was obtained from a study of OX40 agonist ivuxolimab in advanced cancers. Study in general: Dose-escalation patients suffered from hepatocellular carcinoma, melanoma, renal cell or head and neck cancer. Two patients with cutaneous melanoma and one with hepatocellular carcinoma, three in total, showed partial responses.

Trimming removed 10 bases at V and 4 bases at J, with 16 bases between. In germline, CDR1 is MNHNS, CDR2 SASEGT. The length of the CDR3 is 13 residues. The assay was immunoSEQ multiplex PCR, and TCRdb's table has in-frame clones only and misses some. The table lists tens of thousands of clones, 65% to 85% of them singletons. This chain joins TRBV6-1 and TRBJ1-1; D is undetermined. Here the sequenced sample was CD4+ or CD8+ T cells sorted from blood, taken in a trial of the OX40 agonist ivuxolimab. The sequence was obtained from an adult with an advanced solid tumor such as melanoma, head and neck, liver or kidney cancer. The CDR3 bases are TGTGCCACCCCACCTCCCGGTGGCACTGAAGCTTTCTTT. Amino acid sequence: CATPPPGGTEAFF.